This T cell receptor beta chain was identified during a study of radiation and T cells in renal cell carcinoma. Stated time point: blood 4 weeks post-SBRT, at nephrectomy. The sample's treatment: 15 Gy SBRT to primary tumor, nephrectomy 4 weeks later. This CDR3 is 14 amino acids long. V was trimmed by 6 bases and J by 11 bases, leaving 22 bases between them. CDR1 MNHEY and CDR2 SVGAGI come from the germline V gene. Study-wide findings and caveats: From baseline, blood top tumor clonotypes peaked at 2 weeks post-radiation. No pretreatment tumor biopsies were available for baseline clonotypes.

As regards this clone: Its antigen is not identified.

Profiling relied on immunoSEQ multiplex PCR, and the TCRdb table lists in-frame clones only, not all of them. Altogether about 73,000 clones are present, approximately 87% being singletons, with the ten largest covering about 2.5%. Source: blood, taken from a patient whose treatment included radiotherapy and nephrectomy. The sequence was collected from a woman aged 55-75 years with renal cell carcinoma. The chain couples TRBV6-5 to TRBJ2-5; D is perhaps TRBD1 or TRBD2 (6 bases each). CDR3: CASRTTGDLREQYF. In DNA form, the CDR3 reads TGTGCCAGCAGGACGACAGGAGACCTACGGGAGCAGTACTTC.